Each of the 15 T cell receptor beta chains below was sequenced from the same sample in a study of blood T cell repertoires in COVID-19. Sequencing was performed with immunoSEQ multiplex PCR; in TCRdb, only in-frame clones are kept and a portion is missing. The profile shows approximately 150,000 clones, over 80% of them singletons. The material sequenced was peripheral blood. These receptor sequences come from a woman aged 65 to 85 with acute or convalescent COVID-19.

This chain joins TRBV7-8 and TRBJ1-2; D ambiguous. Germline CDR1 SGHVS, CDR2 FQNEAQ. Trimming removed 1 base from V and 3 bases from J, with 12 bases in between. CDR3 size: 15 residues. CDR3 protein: CASSLGRYSDYGYTF. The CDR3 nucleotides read TGTGCCAGCAGCTTAGGTCGATATAGTGACTATGGCTACACCTTC. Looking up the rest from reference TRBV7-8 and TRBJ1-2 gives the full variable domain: GAGVSQSPRYKVAKRGQDVALRCDPISGHVSLFWYQQALGQGPEFLTYFQNEAQLDKSGLPSDRFFAERPEGSVSTLKIQRTQQEDSAVYLCASSLGRYSDYGYTFGSGTRLTVV.

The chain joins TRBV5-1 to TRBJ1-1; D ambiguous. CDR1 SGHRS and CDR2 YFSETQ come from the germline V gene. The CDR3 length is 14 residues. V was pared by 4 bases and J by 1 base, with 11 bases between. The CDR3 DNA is TGCGCCAGCAGCCAGAATCGGAGGAACACTGAAGCTTTCTTT. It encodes CASSQNRRNTEAFF.

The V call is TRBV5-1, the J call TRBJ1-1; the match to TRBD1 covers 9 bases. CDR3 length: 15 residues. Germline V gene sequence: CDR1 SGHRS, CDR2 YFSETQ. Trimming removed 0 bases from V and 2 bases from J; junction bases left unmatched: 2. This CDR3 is CASSLVTGGNTEAFF. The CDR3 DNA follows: TGCGCCAGCAGCTTGGTAACAGGGGGCAACACTGAAGCTTTCTTT.

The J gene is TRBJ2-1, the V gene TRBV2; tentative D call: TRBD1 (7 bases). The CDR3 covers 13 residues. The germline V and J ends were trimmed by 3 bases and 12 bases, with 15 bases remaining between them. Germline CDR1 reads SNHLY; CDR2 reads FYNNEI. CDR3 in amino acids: CASSEGPGDRQFF. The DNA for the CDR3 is TGTGCCAGCAGTGAGGGTCCGGGGGACAGGCAGTTCTTC.

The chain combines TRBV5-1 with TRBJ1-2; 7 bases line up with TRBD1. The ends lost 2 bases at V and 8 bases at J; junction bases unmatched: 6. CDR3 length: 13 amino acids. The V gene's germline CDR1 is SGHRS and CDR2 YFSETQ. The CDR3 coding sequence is TGCGCCAGCAGCTTAGTGACAGGGCGGGGCTACACCTTC. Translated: CASSLVTGRGYTF.

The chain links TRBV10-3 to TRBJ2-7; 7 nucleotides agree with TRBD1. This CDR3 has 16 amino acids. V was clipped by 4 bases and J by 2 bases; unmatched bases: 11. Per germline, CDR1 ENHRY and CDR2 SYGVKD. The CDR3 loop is CAISAGGYLLTYEQYF. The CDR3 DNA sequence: TGTGCCATCAGTGCAGGGGGATACCTACTAACCTACGAGCAGTACTTC.

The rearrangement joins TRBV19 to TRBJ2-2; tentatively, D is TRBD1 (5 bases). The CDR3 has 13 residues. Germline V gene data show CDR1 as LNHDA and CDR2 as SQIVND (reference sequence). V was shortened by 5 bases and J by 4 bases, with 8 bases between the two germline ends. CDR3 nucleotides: TGTGCCAGTAGTCTTGACAGCACCGGGGAGCTGTTTTTT. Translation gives CASSLDSTGELFF.

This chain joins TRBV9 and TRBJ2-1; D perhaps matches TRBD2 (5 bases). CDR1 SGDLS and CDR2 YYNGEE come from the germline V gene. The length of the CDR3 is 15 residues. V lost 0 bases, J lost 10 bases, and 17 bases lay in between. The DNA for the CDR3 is TGTGCCAGCAGCGTAGAAATTGTGACTACCAGCGAGCAGTTCTTC. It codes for CASSVEIVTTSEQFF.

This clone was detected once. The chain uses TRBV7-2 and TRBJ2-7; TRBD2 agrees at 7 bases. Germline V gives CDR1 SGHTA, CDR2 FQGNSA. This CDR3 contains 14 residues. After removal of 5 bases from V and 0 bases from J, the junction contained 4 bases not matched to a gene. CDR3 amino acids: CASSTGLGSYEQYF. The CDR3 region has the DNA TGTGCCAGCAGCACCGGACTAGGCTCCTACGAGCAGTACTTC.

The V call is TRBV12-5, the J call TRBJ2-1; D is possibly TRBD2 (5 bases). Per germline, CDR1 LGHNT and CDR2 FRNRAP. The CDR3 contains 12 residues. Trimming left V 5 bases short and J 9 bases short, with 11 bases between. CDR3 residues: CASGPGIAEQFF. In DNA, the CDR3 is TGTGCTAGTGGTCCCGGGATAGCTGAGCAGTTCTTC.

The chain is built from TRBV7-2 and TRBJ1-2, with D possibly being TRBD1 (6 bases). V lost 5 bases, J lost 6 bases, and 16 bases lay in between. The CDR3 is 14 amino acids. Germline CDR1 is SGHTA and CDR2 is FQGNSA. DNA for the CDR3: TGTGCCAGCAGCCCTAATCCTCAGGGGAATGGCTACACCTTC. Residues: CASSPNPQGNGYTF.

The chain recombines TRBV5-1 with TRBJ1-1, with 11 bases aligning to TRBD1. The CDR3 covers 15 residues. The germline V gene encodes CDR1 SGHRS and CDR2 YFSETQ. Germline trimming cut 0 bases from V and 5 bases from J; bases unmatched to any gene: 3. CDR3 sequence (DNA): TGCGCCAGCAGCTTGGCCGGGACAGGGGGTACTGAAGCTTTCTTT. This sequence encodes CASSLAGTGGTEAFF.

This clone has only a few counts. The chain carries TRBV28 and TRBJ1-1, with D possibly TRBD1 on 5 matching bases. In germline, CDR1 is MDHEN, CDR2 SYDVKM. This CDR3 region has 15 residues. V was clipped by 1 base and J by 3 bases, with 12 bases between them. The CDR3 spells CASSLYRPGDTEAFF. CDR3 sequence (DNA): TGTGCCAGCAGTTTATACAGGCCTGGGGACACTGAAGCTTTCTTT.

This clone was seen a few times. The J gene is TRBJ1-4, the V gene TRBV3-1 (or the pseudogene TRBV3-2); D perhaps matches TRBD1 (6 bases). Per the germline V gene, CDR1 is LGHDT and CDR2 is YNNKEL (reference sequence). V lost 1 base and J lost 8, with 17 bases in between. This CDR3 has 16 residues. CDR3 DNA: TGTGCCAGCAGCCAAGTCCCTACAGGGCCCCAAGAAAAACTGTTTTTT. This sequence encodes CASSQVPTGPQEKLFF.

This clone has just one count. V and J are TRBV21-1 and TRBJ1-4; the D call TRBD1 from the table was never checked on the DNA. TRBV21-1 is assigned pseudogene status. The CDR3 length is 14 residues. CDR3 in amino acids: CASSPGTPNEKLFF. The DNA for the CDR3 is TGTGCCAGCAGCCCCGGGACACCAAATGAAAAACTGTTTTTT.